These 29 T cell receptor beta chains came from one sample sequenced in a study of blood T cell repertoires in COVID-19. Sequenced by immunoSEQ multiplex PCR; TCRdb stores in-frame clones only, minus some. The top ten hold about 16% of the sample, which has 50,000 to 65,000 clones, about four fifths seen once. The material sequenced was peripheral blood. These receptors were taken from a man aged 55-75 years with COVID-19, enrolled during active disease.

The chain combines TRBV7-9 with TRBJ2-1; 10 bases are a match to TRBD2. This CDR3 spans 14 amino acids. The V gene's germline CDR1 is SEHNR and CDR2 FQNEAQ (reference sequence). Trimming took 6 bases from V and 7 from J; bases not matched to a gene: 6. The CDR3 protein is CASRLAGYLNEQFF. CDR3 DNA: TGTGCCAGCAGACTAGCGGGATATTTGAATGAGCAGTTCTTC.

The genes are TRBV5-6 and TRBJ1-2; D is undetermined. Trimming removed 2 bases at V and 5 bases at J, with 13 bases between. Germline loops: CDR1 SGHDT, CDR2 YYEEEE. There are 14 residues in the CDR3. CDR3 nucleotide sequence: TGTGCCAGCAGCTTCTCCCACCAGGCATATGGCTACACCTTC. Protein: CASSFSHQAYGYTF. The whole variable domain, remainder taken from reference TRBV5-6 and TRBJ1-2, is DAGVTQSPTHLIKTRGQQVTLRCSPKSGHDTVSWYQQALGQGPQFIFQYYEEEERQRGNFPDRFSGHQFPNYSSELNVNALLLGDSALYLCASSFSHQAYGYTFGSGTRLTVV.

The genes are TRBV3-1 (or the pseudogene TRBV3-2) and TRBJ2-2; tentatively, D is TRBD2 (5 bases). From germline, CDR1 is LGHDT and CDR2 YNNKEL (reference sequence). Trimming shortened V by 4 bases and J by 0 bases, and 12 bases separated the two germline ends. There are 16 residues in the CDR3. The CDR3 reads CASSPRRRTNTGELFF. CDR3 DNA sequence: TGTGCCAGCAGCCCTCGGCGGAGGACGAACACCGGGGAGCTGTTTTTT.

The chain combines TRBV15 with TRBJ1-5; no firm D call. Germline CDR1 is LNHNV and CDR2 is YYDKDF (reference sequence). The CDR3 runs 15 residues. The ends were cut back, 5 bases at V and 4 bases at J, with 15 bases in the middle. This CDR3 is CATSPLDIRNQPQHF. The CDR3, as DNA: TGTGCCACCAGCCCCTTAGACATTAGGAATCAGCCCCAGCATTTT. The full variable domain, completed using reference TRBV15 and TRBJ1-5, is DAMVIQNPRYQVTQFGKPVTLSCSQTLNHNVMYWYQQKSSQAPKLLFHYYDKDFNNEADTPDNFQSRRPNTSFCFLDIRSPGLGDTAMYLCATSPLDIRNQPQHFGDGTRLSIL.

V gene TRBV5-6 combines with J gene TRBJ2-1; 10 nucleotides match TRBD1. Germline values: CDR1 SGHDT, CDR2 YYEEEE. V lost 4 bases and J lost 10; bases outside the gene matches: 5. The CDR3 is made up of 13 amino acids. The CDR3 is CASSRTGGYEQFF. CDR3 DNA sequence: TGTGCCAGCAGCCGGACAGGGGGTTACGAGCAGTTCTTC.

The chain employs TRBV2 and TRBJ2-1; TRBD2 aligns across 10 bases. Trimming removed 2 bases from V and 10 bases from J; junction bases left unmatched: 8. CDR3 length: 15 residues. Germline V gene lookup returns CDR1 SNHLY and CDR2 FYNNEI. The CDR3 loop is CASSERSGGALEQFF. Here the CDR3 DNA reads TGTGCCAGCAGTGAACGCAGCGGGGGGGCGCTGGAGCAGTTCTTC.

The chain has TRBV18 and TRBJ1-1; D may be TRBD1 (6 bases). Trimming took 4 bases from V and 5 from J, leaving 11 bases between them. CDR1 and CDR2 (germline): KGHSH, LQKENI. The CDR3 contains 13 residues. Here the CDR3 DNA reads TGTGCCAGCTCACGTAACAGGGAAACTGAAGCTTTCTTT. Amino acid sequence: CASSRNRETEAFF.

V is TRBV5-1 and J is TRBJ2-3; 7 nucleotides line up with TRBD2. Per the germline V gene, CDR1 is SGHRS and CDR2 is YFSETQ. Losses at the gene ends were 0 bases for V and 2 bases for J; bases not matched to a gene: 6. This CDR3 comprises 16 residues. In nucleotides, the CDR3 is TGCGCCAGCAGCTTGGAGGCTAGCGGCCCCACAGATACGCAGTATTTT. Amino acid sequence: CASSLEASGPTDTQYF. The full variable domain, with the rest looked up from reference TRBV5-1 and TRBJ2-3, is KAGVTQTPRYLIKTRGQQVTLSCSPISGHRSVSWYQQTPGQGLQFLFEYFSETQRNKGNFPGRFSGRQFSNSRSEMNVSTLELGDSALYLCASSLEASGPTDTQYFGPGTRLTVL.

V and J are TRBV10-3 and TRBJ1-1; D gene ambiguous. The CDR3 runs 11 residues. Germline V CDR1 and CDR2: ENHRY, SYGVKD. With 8 bases removed from V and 1 base from J, the gap between germline ends came to 5 bases. For the CDR3, the DNA is TGTGCCATCCAGGAGAACACTGAAGCTTTCTTT. Its translation: CAIQENTEAFF.

The chain has TRBV13 and TRBJ1-2; D is possibly TRBD1 (5 bases). Trimming stripped 5 bases from V and 7 bases from J, with 14 bases between. The CDR3 length is 13 residues. The V gene's germline CDR1 is PRHDT and CDR2 FYEKMQ (reference sequence). DNA for the CDR3: TGTGCCAGCAGCCCCGGGGGGGGGAGTGGCTACACCTTC. Amino acids: CASSPGGGSGYTF. Looking up the rest from reference TRBV13 and TRBJ1-2 gives the full variable domain: AAGVIQSPRHLIKEKRETATLKCYPIPRHDTVYWYQQGPGQDPQFLISFYEKMQSDKGSIPDRFSAQQFSDYHSELNMSSLELGDSALYFCASSPGGGSGYTFGSGTRLTVV.

The chain carries TRBV12-2 and TRBJ1-2; no DNA check was done on the table's D call, TRBD1. TRBV12-2 is classified as a pseudogene. The CDR3 consists of 18 residues. The CDR3 reads CASRLGRLGTGDDYGYTF. CDR3 sequence (DNA): TGTGCAAGTCGCTTAGGTAGGCTCGGGACAGGGGACGATTATGGCTACACCTTC.

V is TRBV9 and J is TRBJ1-1; TRBD1 agrees at 9 bases. The junction had 8 bases not matched to a gene; V was cut back by 3 bases and J by 11 bases. In germline, CDR1 is SGDLS, CDR2 YYNGEE. This CDR3 is built from 13 residues. CDR3: CASSAEQGAGAFF. The CDR3 DNA reads as TGTGCCAGCAGCGCAGAACAGGGGGCTGGGGCTTTCTTT. Drawing the rest from reference TRBV9 and TRBJ1-1, the complete variable domain is DSGVTQTPKHLITATGQRVTLRCSPRSGDLSVYWYQQSLDQGLQFLIQYYNGEERAKGNILERFSAQQFPDLHSELNLSSLELGDSALYFCASSAEQGAGAFFGQGTRLTVV.

The chain carries TRBV29-1 and TRBJ2-1, with 9 bases lining up with TRBD2. The CDR3 extends over 15 amino acids. Per germline, CDR1 SQVTM and CDR2 ANQGSEA. The junction had 10 bases not matched to a gene; V was cut back by 4 bases and J by 6 bases. The CDR3: CSVGTGLAGVNEQFF. DNA of the CDR3: TGCAGCGTTGGAACGGGACTAGCCGGCGTCAATGAGCAGTTCTTC.

This clone has just a few counts. This chain connects TRBV7-9 to TRBJ1-2; TRBD1 might be the D (6 bases). CDR3 length: 16 residues. CDR1 and CDR2 from the germline V gene are SEHNR and FQNEAQ (reference sequence). V was pared by 1 base and J by 0 bases, with 12 bases between. CDR3 protein: CASSLGDWTANYGYTF. Written as DNA, the CDR3 is TGTGCCAGCAGCTTAGGTGACTGGACAGCTAACTATGGCTACACCTTC.

The DNA for the CDR3 is TGCAGCGTCCGAGGACAGGGGTATGGCTACACCTTC. It is translated as CSVRGQGYGYTF. V gene TRBV29-1 combines with J gene TRBJ1-2; 9 positions agree with TRBD1. Germline V gives CDR1 SQVTM, CDR2 ANQGSEA. The trim removed 6 bases at V and 5 bases at J, leaving 4 bases unmatched. This CDR3 is 12 amino acids long.

The chain uses TRBV19 and TRBJ1-3; D possibly corresponds to TRBD1 (6 bases). This CDR3 has 14 residues. The V end was cut by 10 bases, the J end by 0 bases, with 13 bases between. Germline V lookup: CDR1 LNHDA, CDR2 SQIVND (reference sequence). The CDR3 DNA follows: TGTGCCACGACCTCGGACAGCTCTGGAAACACCATATATTTT. Translated, it gives CATTSDSSGNTIYF.

This clone has just one count. CDR3 protein: CASPTRARDTEAFF. CDR3 bases: TGTGCCAGCCCTACGAGGGCCCGGGATACTGAAGCTTTCTTT. The chain combines TRBV2 with TRBJ1-1; D call uncertain. The CDR3 has 14 amino acids. The V end lost 8 bases, the J end lost 5 bases, and 18 bases lay between the germline ends. CDR1 SNHLY and CDR2 FYNNEI come from the germline V gene.

The chain combines TRBV6-5 with TRBJ1-2; 8 bases agree with TRBD1. The CDR3 has 15 residues. The germline V gene encodes CDR1 MNHEY and CDR2 SVGAGI. V gave up 6 bases and J gave up 2 bases; unmatched junction bases: 8. CDR3 in DNA: TGTGCCAGCAGGCCCAACAGGGGGGTGAACTATGGCTACACCTTC. It codes for CASRPNRGVNYGYTF.

This clone was counted between two and nine times. The chain employs TRBV2 and TRBJ2-2; D uncertain. The CDR3 has 13 amino acids. V shed 4 bases and J shed 6 bases, with 9 bases lying between them. The V gene's germline CDR1 is SNHLY and CDR2 FYNNEI. The CDR3 DNA reads TGTGCCAGCAGTGGCTTAGAGGCCGGGGAGCTGTTTTTT. Amino acids: CASSGLEAGELFF.

V is TRBV27 and J is TRBJ2-2, with D possibly being TRBD1 (6 bases). The CDR3 has 14 amino acids. Germline V gives CDR1 MNHEY, CDR2 SMNVEV (reference sequence). Trimming pared 2 bases from V and 7 bases from J, leaving 11 bases between. CDR3 loop: CASSLGGEIGELFF. CDR3 DNA sequence: TGTGCCAGCAGTTTAGGGGGCGAAATCGGGGAGCTGTTTTTT.

The gene calls are TRBV9 and TRBJ2-1, with D tentatively TRBD2 (6 bases). The germline V gene encodes CDR1 SGDLS and CDR2 YYNGEE. CDR3 length equals 15 residues. Between the trimmed V and J ends, which lost 4 bases and 2 bases, there was a span of 13 bases. The CDR3 region has the DNA TGTGCCAGCAGCCCCGACGGGAGTACCTACAATGAGCAGTTCTTC. It is translated as CASSPDGSTYNEQFF.

The V call is TRBV2, the J call TRBJ1-6, with 7 bases aligning to TRBD1. CDR1 is SNHLY, CDR2 FYNNEI, per germline. This CDR3 spans 15 amino acids. Losses at the gene ends were 1 base for V and 7 bases for J; bases not matched to a gene: 4. CDR3 in amino acids: CASSEEGQLNSPLHF. In DNA, the CDR3 is TGTGCCAGCAGTGAAGAGGGACAGTTGAATTCACCCCTCCACTTT.

The V call is TRBV29-1, the J call TRBJ1-1, with a tentative D call TRBD1 (6 bases). Germline V gives CDR1 SQVTM, CDR2 ANQGSEA. This CDR3 is built from 14 residues. Trimming removed 7 bases at V and 5 bases at J, with 20 bases between. CDR3 residues: CSAGTSARYTEAFF. In nucleotides, the CDR3 is TGCAGCGCTGGGACAAGCGCGAGGTATACTGAAGCTTTCTTT.

The chain combines TRBV28 with TRBJ1-6, with TRBD1 as a possible D gene (5 bases). Germline V gene sequence: CDR1 MDHEN, CDR2 SYDVKM. The ends were cut back, 1 base at V and 7 bases at J, with 11 bases in the middle. This CDR3 region has 15 residues. CDR3 sequence (DNA): TGTGCCAGCAGTTTATTAGGACAATCGAATTCACCCCTCCACTTT. It yields the protein CASSLLGQSNSPLHF. Complete variable domain (other parts from reference TRBV28 and TRBJ1-6): DVKVTQSSRYLVKRTGEKVFLECVQDMDHENMFWYRQDPGLGLRLIYFSYDVKMKEKGDIPEGYSVSREKKERFSLILESASTNQTSMYLCASSLLGQSNSPLHFGNGTRLTVT.

The chain links TRBV11-1 to TRBJ2-1; no reliable D call. The germline V gene encodes CDR1 SGHAT and CDR2 FQDESV (reference sequence). V lost 2 bases and J lost 4, with 15 bases in between. The CDR3 length is 16 residues. The CDR3 coding sequence is TGTGCCAGCAGCTTAATTCTAGAGACGGTTTACAATGAGCAGTTCTTC. Translating it yields CASSLILETVYNEQFF.

The rearrangement uses TRBV2 and TRBJ2-1; TRBD2 aligns across 7 bases. CDR3 size: 13 residues. The germline V gene encodes CDR1 SNHLY and CDR2 FYNNEI. V lost 7 bases, J lost 9 bases, and 9 bases stayed unmatched. DNA for the CDR3: TGTGCCAGCAACCCTCCGGGGGGTAGTGAGCAGTTCTTC. It translates to CASNPPGGSEQFF. The full variable domain, its missing parts supplied by reference TRBV2 and TRBJ2-1, is EPEVTQTPSHQVTQMGQEVILRCVPISNHLYFYWYRQILGQKVEFLVSFYNNEISEKSEIFDDQFSVERPDGSNFTLKIRSTKLEDSAMYFCASNPPGGSEQFFGPGTRLTVL.

V is TRBV24-1 and J is TRBJ2-1, with D possibly matching TRBD2 (5 bases). The V and J ends lost 5 bases and 4 bases respectively, with 11 bases between them. The CDR3 has 14 amino acids. Per germline, CDR1 KGHDR and CDR2 SFDVKD. The CDR3 reads CATSGTSIYNEQFF. DNA for the CDR3: TGTGCCACCAGTGGGACTTCCATATACAATGAGCAGTTCTTC.

This sequence joins TRBV28 and TRBJ2-2; no firm D call. The germline V gene has CDR1 MDHEN and CDR2 SYDVKM. The V gene lost 7 bases and the J gene lost 0 bases, with 12 bases spanning the gap. This CDR3 has 15 amino acids. CDR3 DNA: TGTGCCAGCACTAAGGCGGTTACGAACACCGGGGAGCTGTTTTTT. It is translated as CASTKAVTNTGELFF.

This chain joins TRBV9 and TRBJ2-1, with no clear D. V was cut by 2 bases and J by 5 bases, with 11 bases left in between. Looked up from germline, CDR1 is SGDLS and CDR2 is YYNGEE. This CDR3 spans 14 amino acids. CDR3 in amino acids: CASSVSGFDNEQFF. The DNA of the CDR3 is TGTGCCAGCAGCGTCTCCGGGTTTGACAATGAGCAGTTCTTC.